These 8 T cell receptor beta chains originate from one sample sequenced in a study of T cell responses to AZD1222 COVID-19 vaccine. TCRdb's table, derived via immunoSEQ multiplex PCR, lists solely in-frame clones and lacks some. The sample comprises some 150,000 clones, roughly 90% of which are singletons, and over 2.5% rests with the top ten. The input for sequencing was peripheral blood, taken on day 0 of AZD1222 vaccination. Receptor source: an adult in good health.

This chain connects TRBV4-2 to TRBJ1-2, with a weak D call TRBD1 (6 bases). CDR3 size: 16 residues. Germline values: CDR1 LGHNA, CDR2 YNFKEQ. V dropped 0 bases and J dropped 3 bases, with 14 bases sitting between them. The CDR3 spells CASSQDLEGDDYGYTF. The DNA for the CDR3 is TGTGCCAGCAGCCAAGATCTGGAGGGGGATGACTATGGCTACACCTTC.

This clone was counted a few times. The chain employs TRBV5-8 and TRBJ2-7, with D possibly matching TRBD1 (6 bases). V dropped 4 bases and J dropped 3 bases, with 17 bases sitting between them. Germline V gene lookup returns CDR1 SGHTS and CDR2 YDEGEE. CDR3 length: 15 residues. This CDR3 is CASSPGHGDNYEQYF. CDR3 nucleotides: TGTGCCAGCAGCCCGGGACATGGGGATAACTACGAGCAGTACTTC.

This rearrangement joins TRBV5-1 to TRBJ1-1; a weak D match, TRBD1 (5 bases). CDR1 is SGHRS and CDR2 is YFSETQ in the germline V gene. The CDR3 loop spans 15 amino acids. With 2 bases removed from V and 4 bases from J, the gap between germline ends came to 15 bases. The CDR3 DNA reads TGCGCCAGCAGCTTAGCCCAGGGTCCCATCACTGAAGCTTTCTTT. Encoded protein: CASSLAQGPITEAFF.

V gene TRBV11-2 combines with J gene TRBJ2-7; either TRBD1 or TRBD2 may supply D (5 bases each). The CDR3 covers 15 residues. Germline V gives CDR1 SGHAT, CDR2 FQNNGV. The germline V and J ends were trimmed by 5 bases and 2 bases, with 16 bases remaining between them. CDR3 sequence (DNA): TGTGCCAGCAGCACCGCCGGGACGGCGACCTACGAGCAGTACTTC. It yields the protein CASSTAGTATYEQYF.

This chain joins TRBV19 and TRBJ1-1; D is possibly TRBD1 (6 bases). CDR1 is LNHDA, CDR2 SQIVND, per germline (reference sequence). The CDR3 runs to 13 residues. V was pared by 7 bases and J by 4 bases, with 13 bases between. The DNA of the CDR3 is TGTGCCAGTAACAATAGGGGGGGCACTGAAGCTTTCTTT. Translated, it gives CASNNRGGTEAFF.

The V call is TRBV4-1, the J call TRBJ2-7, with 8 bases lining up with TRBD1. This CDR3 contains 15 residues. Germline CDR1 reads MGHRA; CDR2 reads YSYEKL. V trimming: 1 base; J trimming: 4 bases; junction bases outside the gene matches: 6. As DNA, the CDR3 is TGCGCCAGCAGCCAAGGGGACAGGTCGGGGTACGAGCAGTACTTC. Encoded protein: CASSQGDRSGYEQYF.

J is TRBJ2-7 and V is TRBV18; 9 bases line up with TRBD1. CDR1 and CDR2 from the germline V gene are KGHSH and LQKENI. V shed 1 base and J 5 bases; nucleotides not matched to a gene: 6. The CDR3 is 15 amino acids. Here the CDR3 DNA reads TGTGCCAGCTCACCACAGCACAGGGGGCAAGACGAGCAGTACTTC. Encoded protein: CASSPQHRGQDEQYF.

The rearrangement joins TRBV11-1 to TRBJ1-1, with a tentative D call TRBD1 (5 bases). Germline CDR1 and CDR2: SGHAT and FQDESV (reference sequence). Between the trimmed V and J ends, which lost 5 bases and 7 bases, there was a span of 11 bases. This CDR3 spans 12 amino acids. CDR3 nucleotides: TGTGCCAGCAGCATCGGCGGGGGTGAAGCTTTCTTT. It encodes CASSIGGGEAFF. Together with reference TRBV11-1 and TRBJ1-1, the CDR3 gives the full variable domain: EAEVAQSPRYKITEKSQAVAFWCDPISGHATLYWYRQILGQGPELLVQFQDESVVDDSQLPKDRFSAERLKGVDSTLKIQPAELGDSAMYLCASSIGGGEAFFGQGTRLTVV.